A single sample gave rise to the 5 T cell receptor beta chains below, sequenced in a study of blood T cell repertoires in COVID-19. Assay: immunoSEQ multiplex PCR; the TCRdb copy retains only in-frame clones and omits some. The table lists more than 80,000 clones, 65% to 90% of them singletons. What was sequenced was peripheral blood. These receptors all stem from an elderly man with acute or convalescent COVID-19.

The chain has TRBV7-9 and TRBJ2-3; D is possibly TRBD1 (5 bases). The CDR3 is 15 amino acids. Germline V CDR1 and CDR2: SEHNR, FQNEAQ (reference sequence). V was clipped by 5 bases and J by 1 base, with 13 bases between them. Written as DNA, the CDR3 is TGTGCCAGCAGCCCCCGTGCAGGGCGCACAGATACGCAGTATTTT. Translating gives CASSPRAGRTDTQYF.

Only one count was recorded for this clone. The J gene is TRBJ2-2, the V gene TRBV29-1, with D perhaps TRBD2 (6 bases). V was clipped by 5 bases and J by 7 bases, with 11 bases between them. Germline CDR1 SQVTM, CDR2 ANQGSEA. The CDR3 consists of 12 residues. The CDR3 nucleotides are TGCAGCGTTCTGACTAGGATCGGGGAGCTGTTTTTT. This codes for CSVLTRIGELFF.

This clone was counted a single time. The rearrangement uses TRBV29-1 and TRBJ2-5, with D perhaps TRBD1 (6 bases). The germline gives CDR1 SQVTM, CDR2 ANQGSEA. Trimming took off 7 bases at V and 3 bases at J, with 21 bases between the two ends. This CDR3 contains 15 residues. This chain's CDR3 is CSALRSPGVEETQYF. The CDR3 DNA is TGCAGCGCCCTTAGGTCGCCAGGGGTGGAAGAGACCCAGTACTTC.

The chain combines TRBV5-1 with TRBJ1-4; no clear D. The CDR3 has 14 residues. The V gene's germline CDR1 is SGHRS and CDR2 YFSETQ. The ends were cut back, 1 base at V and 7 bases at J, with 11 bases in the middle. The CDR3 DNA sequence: TGCGCCAGCAGCTTGTCGGGCGGGGTTGAAAAACTGTTTTTT. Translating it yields CASSLSGGVEKLFF.

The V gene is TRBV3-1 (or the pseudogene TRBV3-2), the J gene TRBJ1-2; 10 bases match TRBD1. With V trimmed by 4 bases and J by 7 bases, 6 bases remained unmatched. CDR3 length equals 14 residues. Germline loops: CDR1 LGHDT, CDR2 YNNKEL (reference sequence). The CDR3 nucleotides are TGTGCCAGCAGCCCCCGGACAGGGGGACTTGGCTACACCTTC. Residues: CASSPRTGGLGYTF.